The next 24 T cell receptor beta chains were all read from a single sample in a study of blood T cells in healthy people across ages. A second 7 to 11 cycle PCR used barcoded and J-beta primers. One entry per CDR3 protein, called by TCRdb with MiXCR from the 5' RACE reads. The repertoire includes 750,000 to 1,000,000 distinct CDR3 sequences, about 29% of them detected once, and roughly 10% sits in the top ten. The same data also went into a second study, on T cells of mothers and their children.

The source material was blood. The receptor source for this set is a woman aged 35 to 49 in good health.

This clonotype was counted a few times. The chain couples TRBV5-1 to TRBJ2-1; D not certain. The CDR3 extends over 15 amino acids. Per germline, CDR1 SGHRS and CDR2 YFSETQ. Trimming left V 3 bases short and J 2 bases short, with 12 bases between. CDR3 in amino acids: CASSSGGSTYNEQFF. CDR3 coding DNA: TGCGCCAGCAGCTCTGGTGGGTCCACCTACAATGAGCAGTTCTTC.

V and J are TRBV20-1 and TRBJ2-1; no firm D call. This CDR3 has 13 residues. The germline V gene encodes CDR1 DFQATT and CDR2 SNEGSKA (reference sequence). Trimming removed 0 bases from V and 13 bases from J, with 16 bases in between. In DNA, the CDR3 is TGCAGTGCTAGAGATCTCGGAAAGGAGACCCAGTTCTTC. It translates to CSARDLGKETQFF.

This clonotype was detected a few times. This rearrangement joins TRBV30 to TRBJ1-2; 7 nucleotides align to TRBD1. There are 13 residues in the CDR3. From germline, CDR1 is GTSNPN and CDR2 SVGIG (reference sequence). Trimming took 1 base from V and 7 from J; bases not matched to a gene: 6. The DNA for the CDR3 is TGTGCCTGGAGTGCAACGACAGGGACTGGCTACACCTTC. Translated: CAWSATTGTGYTF.

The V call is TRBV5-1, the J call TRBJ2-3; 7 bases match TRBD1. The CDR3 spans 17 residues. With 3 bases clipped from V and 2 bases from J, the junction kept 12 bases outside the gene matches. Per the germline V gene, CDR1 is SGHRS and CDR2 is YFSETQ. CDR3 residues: CASSSDREVRATDTQYF. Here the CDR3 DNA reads TGCGCCAGCAGCTCTGACAGGGAAGTTAGGGCCACAGATACGCAGTATTTT.

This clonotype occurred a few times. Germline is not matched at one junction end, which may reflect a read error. CDR3 DNA sequence: TGTGCCGGCAGCTTGGTGATCGCAGGCTATGGCTACACCTTC. This codes for CAGSLVIAGYGYTF. The rearrangement uses TRBV5-5 and TRBJ1-2; D not resolved. The CDR3 is made up of 14 amino acids. Looked up from germline, CDR1 is SGHKS and CDR2 is YYEKEE (reference sequence).

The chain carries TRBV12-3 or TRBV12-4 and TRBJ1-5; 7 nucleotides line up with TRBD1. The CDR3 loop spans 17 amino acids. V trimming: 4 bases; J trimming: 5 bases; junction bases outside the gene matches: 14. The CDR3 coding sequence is TGTGCCAGCAGTTCCCGGGACAGCTATCTTAGTTATCAGCCCCAGCATTTT. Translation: CASSSRDSYLSYQPQHF.

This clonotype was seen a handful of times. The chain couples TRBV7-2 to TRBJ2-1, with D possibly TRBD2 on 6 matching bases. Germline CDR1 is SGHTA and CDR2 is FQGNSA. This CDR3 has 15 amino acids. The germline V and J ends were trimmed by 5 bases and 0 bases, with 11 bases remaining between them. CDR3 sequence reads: CASSPASASYNEQFF. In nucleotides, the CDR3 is TGTGCCAGCAGCCCTGCTAGCGCCTCCTACAATGAGCAGTTCTTC.

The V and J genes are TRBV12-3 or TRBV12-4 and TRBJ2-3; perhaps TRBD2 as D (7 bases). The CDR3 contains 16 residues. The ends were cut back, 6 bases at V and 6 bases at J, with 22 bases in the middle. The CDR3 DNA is TGTGCCAGCAGCCTGGTGGGGGGGCAAACCCCCGATACGCAGTATTTT. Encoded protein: CASSLVGGQTPDTQYF.

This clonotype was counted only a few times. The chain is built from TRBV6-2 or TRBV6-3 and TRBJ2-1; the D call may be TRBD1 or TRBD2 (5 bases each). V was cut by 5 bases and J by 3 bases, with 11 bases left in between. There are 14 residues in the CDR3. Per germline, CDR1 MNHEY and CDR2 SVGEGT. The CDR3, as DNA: TGTGCCAGCAGTGACCGGGGCCGCTACAATGAGCAGTTCTTC. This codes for CASSDRGRYNEQFF.

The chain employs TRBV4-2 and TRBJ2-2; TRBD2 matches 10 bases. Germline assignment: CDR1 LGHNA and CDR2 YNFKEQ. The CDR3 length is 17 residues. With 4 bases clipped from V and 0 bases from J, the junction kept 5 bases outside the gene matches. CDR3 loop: CASSPLGTSANTGELFF. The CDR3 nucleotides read TGTGCCAGCAGCCCATTAGGGACTAGCGCGAACACCGGGGAGCTGTTTTTT.

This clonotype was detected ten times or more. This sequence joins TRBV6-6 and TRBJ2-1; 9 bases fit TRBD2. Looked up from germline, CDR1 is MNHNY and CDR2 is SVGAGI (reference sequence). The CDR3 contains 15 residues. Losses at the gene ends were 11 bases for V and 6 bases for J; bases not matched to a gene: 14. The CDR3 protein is CASGVSSGGINEQFF. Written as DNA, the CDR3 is TGTGCCTCGGGAGTTAGTAGCGGGGGCATCAATGAGCAGTTCTTC.

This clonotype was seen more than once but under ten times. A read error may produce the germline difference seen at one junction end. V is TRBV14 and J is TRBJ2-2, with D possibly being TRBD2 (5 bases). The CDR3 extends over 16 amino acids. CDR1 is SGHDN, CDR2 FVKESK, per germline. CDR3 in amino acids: CASSQDRRMGTGERFF. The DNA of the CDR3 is TGTGCCAGCAGCCAAGATCGCCGGATGGGAACCGGGGAGCGGTTTTTT.

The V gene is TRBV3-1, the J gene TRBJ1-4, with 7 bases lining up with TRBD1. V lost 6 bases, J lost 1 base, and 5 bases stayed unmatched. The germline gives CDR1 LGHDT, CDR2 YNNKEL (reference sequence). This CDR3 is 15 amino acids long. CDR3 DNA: TGTGCCAGCAGTTACCAGGGGGAAACTAATGAAAAACTGTTTTTT. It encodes CASSYQGETNEKLFF.

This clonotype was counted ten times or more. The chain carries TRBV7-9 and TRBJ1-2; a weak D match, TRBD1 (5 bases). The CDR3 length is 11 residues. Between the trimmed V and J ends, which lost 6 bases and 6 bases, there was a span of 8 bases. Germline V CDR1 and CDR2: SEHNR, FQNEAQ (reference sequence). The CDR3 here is CASSRGHGYTF. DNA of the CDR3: TGTGCCAGCAGTCGGGGCCATGGCTACACCTTC. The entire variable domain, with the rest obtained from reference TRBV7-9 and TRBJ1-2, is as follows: DTGVSQNPRHKITKRGQNVTFRCDPISEHNRLYWYRQTLGQGPEFLTYFQNEAQLEKSRLLSDRFSAERPKGSFSTLEIQRTEQGDSAMYLCASSRGHGYTFGSGTRLTVV.

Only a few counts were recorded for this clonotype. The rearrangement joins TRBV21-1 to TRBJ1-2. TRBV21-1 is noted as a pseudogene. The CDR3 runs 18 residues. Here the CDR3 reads CASSSNLGRPRANYGYTF. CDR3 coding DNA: TGTGCCAGCAGCAGCAACTTAGGACGGCCAAGGGCTAACTATGGCTACACCTTC.

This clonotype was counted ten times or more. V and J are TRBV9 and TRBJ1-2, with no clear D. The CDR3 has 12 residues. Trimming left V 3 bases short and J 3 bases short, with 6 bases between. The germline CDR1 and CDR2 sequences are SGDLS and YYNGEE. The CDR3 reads CASSGGDYGYTF. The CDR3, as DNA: TGTGCCAGCAGCGGTGGTGACTATGGCTACACCTTC.

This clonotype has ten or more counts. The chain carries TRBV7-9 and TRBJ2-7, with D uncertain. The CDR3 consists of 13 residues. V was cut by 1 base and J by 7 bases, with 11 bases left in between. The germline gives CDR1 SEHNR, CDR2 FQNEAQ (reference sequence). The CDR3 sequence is CASSLVAFYEQYF. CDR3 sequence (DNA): TGTGCCAGCAGCTTAGTGGCGTTCTATGAGCAGTACTTC.

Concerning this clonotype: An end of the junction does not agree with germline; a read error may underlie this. CDR3 loop: CVSSVTGVRTDTQYF. The CDR3 DNA reads as TGTGTCAGCAGCGTGACAGGAGTACGCACAGATACGCAGTATTTT. The chain has TRBV9 and TRBJ2-3; D possibly corresponds to TRBD1 (6 bases). Germline lookup yields CDR1 SGDLS and CDR2 YYNGEE. The CDR3 length is 15 residues.

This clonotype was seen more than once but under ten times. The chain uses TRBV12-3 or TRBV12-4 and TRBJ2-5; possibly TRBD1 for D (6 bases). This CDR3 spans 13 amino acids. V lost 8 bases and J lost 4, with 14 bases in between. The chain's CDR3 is CASRLRGGETQYF. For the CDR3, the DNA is TGTGCCAGCCGACTTAGAGGGGGAGAGACCCAGTACTTC.

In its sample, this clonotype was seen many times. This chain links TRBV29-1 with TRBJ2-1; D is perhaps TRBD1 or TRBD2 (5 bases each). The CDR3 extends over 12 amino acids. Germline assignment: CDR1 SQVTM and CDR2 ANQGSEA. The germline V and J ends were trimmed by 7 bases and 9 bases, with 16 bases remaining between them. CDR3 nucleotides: TGCAGCGCCGAGGGGTCTAACGGTGAGCAGTTCTTC. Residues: CSAEGSNGEQFF.

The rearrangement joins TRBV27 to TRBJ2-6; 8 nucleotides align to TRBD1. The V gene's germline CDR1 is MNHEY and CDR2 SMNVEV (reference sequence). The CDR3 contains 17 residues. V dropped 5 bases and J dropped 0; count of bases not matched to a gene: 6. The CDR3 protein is CASSPRQGYSGANVLTF. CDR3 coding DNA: TGTGCCAGCAGTCCACGACAGGGGTACTCTGGGGCCAACGTCCTGACTTTC.

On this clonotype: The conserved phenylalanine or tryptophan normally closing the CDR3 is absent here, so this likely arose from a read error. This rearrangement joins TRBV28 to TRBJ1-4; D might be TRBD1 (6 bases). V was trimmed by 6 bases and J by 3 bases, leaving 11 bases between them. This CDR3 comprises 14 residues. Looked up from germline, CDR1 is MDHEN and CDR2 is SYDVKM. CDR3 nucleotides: TGTGCCAGCAGCCTAGGGGGGTCTAATGAAAAACTGTTTTTG. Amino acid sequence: CASSLGGSNEKLFL.

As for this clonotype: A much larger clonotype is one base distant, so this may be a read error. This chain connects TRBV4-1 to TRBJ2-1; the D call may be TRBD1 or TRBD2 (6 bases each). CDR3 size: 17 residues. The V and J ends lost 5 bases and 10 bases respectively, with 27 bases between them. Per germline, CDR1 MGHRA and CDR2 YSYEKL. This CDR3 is CASSSAAWGAEGYEQFF. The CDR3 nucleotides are TGCGCCAGCAGCTCCGCGGCGTGGGGGGCGGAGGGTTACGAGCAGTTCTTC.

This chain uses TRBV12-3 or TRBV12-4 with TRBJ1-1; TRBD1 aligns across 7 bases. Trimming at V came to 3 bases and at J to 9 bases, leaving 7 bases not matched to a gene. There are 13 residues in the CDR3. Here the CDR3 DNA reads TGTGCCAGCAGTTTCGACAGGGAGGATAAAGCTTTCTTT. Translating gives CASSFDREDKAFF.